These T cell receptor beta chains were read from a single sample in a study of response to subunit inactivated influenza vaccine. TCRdb re-called the RT-PCR reads with MiXCR, one entry per CDR3 protein. The sample has around 200,000 distinct CDR3 sequences, about 10% seen once. Sequenced material: non-naive T cells sorted from PBMCs, taken on the day of vaccination. The receptors stem from a man aged 45-60 years who received an inactivated influenza vaccine. CDR3s include the opening cysteine and the closing phenylalanine or tryptophan. D genes are given only for firm matches. Not every row has a clone size; where given, it reads once, few, many or a size class.

j_gene	d_gene	v_gene	abundance	CDR3aa	CDR3nt
TRBJ1-6	NA	TRBV5-1	many	CASKEGEYNSPLHF	TGCGCCAGCAAGGAAGGGGAATATAATTCACCCCTCCACTTT
TRBJ2-3	TRBD2	TRBV5-1	NA	CASSSGGGTDTQYF	TGCGCCAGCAGCTCGGGAGGGGGCACAGATACGCAGTATTTT
TRBJ2-1	NA	TRBV20-1	many	CSARKSGVTDEQFF	TGCAGTGCTAGAAAGTCAGGGGTTACGGATGAGCAGTTCTTC
TRBJ2-7	NA	TRBV3-1	NA	CASRTTGVAGEQYF	TGTGCCAGCAGGACAACGGGGGTCGCCGGCGAGCAGTACTTC
TRBJ2-3	TRBD1	TRBV20-1	few	CSARDVGTGRTDTQYF	TGCAGTGCTAGAGATGTGGGGACAGGACGCACAGATACGCAGTATTTT
TRBJ2-5	NA	TRBV11-2	few	CASSPRYQETQYF	TGTGCCAGCAGCCCGAGGTACCAAGAGACCCAGTACTTC
TRBJ1-2	NA	TRBV28	NA	CASSEQGIGYGYTF	TGTGCCAGCAGTGAACAGGGAATTGGGTATGGCTACACCTTC
TRBJ2-1	NA	TRBV20-1	NA	CSARVTRYYNEQFF	TGCAGTGCTAGAGTGACCCGTTACTACAATGAGCAGTTCTTC
TRBJ2-5	NA	TRBV27	NA	CASSASVKGETQYF	TGTGCCAGCAGTGCATCAGTCAAGGGGGAGACCCAGTACTTC
TRBJ2-2	NA	TRBV5-1	NA	CASSSTNLNTGELFF	TGCGCCAGCAGCTCGACAAACTTGAACACCGGGGAGCTGTTTTTT
TRBJ2-1	NA	TRBV2	NA	CASSSKGTYNEQFF	TGTGCCAGCAGTTCGAAGGGAACGTACAATGAGCAGTTCTTC
TRBJ2-4	NA	TRBV6-2/TRBV6-3	NA	CASSPPQGTIQYF	TGTGCCAGCAGCCCCCCACAGGGAACCATTCAGTACTTC
TRBJ1-1	NA	TRBV10-3	many	CAISDAPNTEAFF	TGTGCCATCAGTGACGCACCGAACACTGAAGCTTTCTTT
TRBJ1-1	NA	TRBV12-3/TRBV12-4	few	CASTTRFFKAFF	TGTGCCAGCACTACCAGGTTTTTCAAAGCTTTCTTT
TRBJ2-7	NA	TRBV5-5	once	CASSSSLRTYYEQYF	TGTGCCAGCAGCTCCTCGCTACGGACTTACTACGAGCAGTACTTC
TRBJ2-1	NA	TRBV7-9	few	CASSLRETGSNEQFF	TGTGCCAGCAGCTTAAGGGAAACAGGGAGCAATGAGCAGTTCTTC
TRBJ2-2	NA	TRBV12-3/TRBV12-4	few	CASRGLGRGELFF	TGTGCCAGCAGGGGGTTGGGTCGAGGGGAGCTGTTTTTT
TRBJ2-1	NA	TRBV7-2	many	CASSQRASPYNEQFF	TGTGCCAGCAGCCAAAGGGCTTCCCCCTACAATGAGCAGTTCTTC
TRBJ2-7	NA	TRBV10-3	few	CAISESPGGQDEQYF	TGTGCCATCAGTGAGTCCCCAGGGGGGCAGGACGAGCAGTACTTC
TRBJ2-1	TRBD2	TRBV28	few	CASTKGTSGNEQFF	TGTGCCAGCACCAAGGGGACTAGCGGTAATGAGCAGTTCTTC
TRBJ2-7	TRBD2	TRBV20-1	NA	CSAGTGLGAEQYF	TGCAGTGCTGGGACGGGACTAGGGGCCGAGCAGTACTTC
TRBJ2-7	NA	TRBV27	few	CASSFPPRQEAYEQYF	TGTGCCAGCAGTTTTCCCCCGCGACAGGAGGCGTACGAGCAGTACTTC
TRBJ2-1	NA	TRBV7-6	NA	CASSFTNNEQFF	TGTGCCAGCAGCTTCACAAACAATGAGCAGTTCTTC
TRBJ1-4	NA	TRBV20-1	NA	CSVIKSGTAQEKLFF	TGCAGTGTCATTAAGTCCGGAACAGCCCAGGAAAAACTGTTTTTT
TRBJ2-1	NA	TRBV7-9	NA	CASTRTAFSYNEQFF	TGTGCCAGCACACGGACAGCCTTTTCCTACAATGAGCAGTTCTTC
TRBJ2-4	NA	TRBV20-1	NA	CSAASGLTKNIQYF	TGCAGTGCTGCCAGTGGCTTAACCAAAAACATTCAGTACTTC
TRBJ2-7	TRBD2	TRBV12-3/TRBV12-4	few	CASSFWRGVDSYEQYF	TGTGCCAGCAGTTTTTGGCGGGGGGTTGATTCCTACGAGCAGTACTTC
TRBJ2-4	NA	TRBV20-1	once	CSASGASQLAKNIQYF	TGCAGTGCTTCCGGGGCTTCTCAACTAGCCAAAAACATTCAGTACTTC
TRBJ2-7	NA	TRBV12-3/TRBV12-4	many	CASSQGLEQYF	TGTGCCAGCAGTCAAGGGCTCGAGCAGTACTTC
TRBJ2-3	TRBD2	TRBV6-5	NA	CASSYWTSGGPFTDTQYF	TGTGCCAGCAGTTACTGGACTAGCGGGGGGCCTTTCACAGATACGCAGTATTTT
TRBJ2-7	NA	TRBV5-8	NA	CASSPRYSYEQYF	TGTGCCAGCAGCCCCAGATACTCCTACGAGCAGTACTTC
TRBJ2-3	NA	TRBV7-9	NA	CASSFFGESTDTQYF	TGTGCCAGCAGTTTCTTTGGGGAGAGCACAGATACGCAGTATTTT
TRBJ1-6	NA	TRBV13	NA	CATLAAGEYNSPLHF	TGTGCCACCTTGGCGGCAGGGGAATATAATTCACCCCTCCACTTT
TRBJ2-1	NA	TRBV10-3	many	CAISVTSATYNEQFF	TGTGCCATCAGTGTAACTAGTGCTACTTACAATGAGCAGTTCTTC
TRBJ2-1	NA	TRBV6-2/TRBV6-3	NA	CASSYSYEQFF	TGTGCCAGCAGTTACTCGTATGAGCAGTTCTTC
TRBJ1-1	TRBD1	TRBV5-6	NA	CASSGTGTANTEAFF	TGTGCCAGCAGCGGGACCGGGACAGCAAACACTGAAGCTTTCTTT